This T cell receptor (beta chain) was documented in a study of beta chain features in type 1 diabetes. Broader study findings: Naive, central memory and Treg TCRB repertoires appeared more alike in patients than in healthy donors. Insertions at VDJ junctions were less frequent in type 1 diabetes patients. These patients also deleted more nucleotides at the same junctions.

CDR1 LNHDA and CDR2 SQIVND come from the germline V gene (reference sequence). The CDR3 extends over 13 amino acids. TCRB transcripts that were expressed got sequenced, as all of the isolated RNA had been reverse transcribed. TCRdb's table, derived via immunoSEQ multiplex PCR, lists solely in-frame clones and lacks some. The table records roughly 60,000 clones, around 63% of them present only once. This clone was observed a handful of times. The antigen remains undetermined. At one boundary the junction diverges from the germline segment, which might be a read error. Heparinised blood was drawn once per donor, averaging about 0.11 L.

The receptor comes from a woman under 30 in good health. The chain has TRBV19 and TRBJ2-7; 8 positions match TRBD1. Material: Tregs from blood. CDR3 DNA: TGTGCCAGTATGAACAGGGGGTCCTTCGAGCAGTACTTC. It specifies CASMNRGSFEQYF.